One sample yielded the 10 T cell receptor beta chains listed below, sequenced in a study of breast tumors, draining lymph nodes, adjacent tissues. TCRdb recomputed calls from the multiplex PCR reads with MiXCR, one row per CDR3 protein. This sample has approximately 300,000 distinct CDR3 sequences, with roughly 31% found just once. Breast cancer patients provided tissue from their axillary draining lymph nodes. The source material was axillary lymph node tissue. The source is a female donor with breast cancer. Some clones in this sample may be carry-over from other donors' samples.

This clonotype occurred many times. This sequence joins TRBV20-1 and TRBJ2-7; 9 bases line up with TRBD2. V was pared by 3 bases and J by 2 bases, with 8 bases of the junction left unmatched. The germline gives CDR1 DFQATT, CDR2 SNEGSKA (reference sequence). This CDR3 is built from 15 residues. The CDR3 here is CSASSAGGPTYEQYF. In nucleotides, the CDR3 is TGCAGTGCTAGTTCTGCGGGAGGGCCAACCTACGAGCAGTACTTC.

The gene calls are TRBV27 and TRBJ1-4; 8 bases are a match to TRBD1. CDR3 length equals 14 residues. The trim removed 9 bases at V and 5 bases at J, leaving 8 bases unmatched. CDR1 and CDR2 from the germline V gene are MNHEY and SMNVEV (reference sequence). DNA of the CDR3: TGTGCCAGTTCCGAGGGACAGGACAATGAAAAACTGTTTTTT. It yields the protein CASSEGQDNEKLFF.

CDR3: CASSYGVWAVGTEAFF. The CDR3 coding sequence is TGTGCCAGCAGTTACGGCGTGTGGGCGGTAGGCACTGAAGCTTTCTTT. The rearrangement links TRBV6-2 or TRBV6-3 to TRBJ1-1; D remains unclear. V was cut by 2 bases and J by 4 bases, with 17 bases left in between. Germline V lookup: CDR1 MNHEY, CDR2 SVGEGT. The CDR3 covers 16 residues.

A remark on this clonotype: This sequence may be a read error, since a much larger clone differs from it by one base. The chain combines TRBV6-2 or TRBV6-3 with TRBJ2-5, with D possibly being TRBD2 (5 bases). This CDR3 has 17 amino acids. Germline V gene lookup returns CDR1 MNHEY and CDR2 SVGEGT. The chain's CDR3 is CASSYRVWRIQQEAQYF. CDR3 coding DNA: TGTGCCAGCAGTTATAGGGTCTGGAGGATTCAACAAGAGGCCCAGTACTTC.

This clonotype was observed at least ten times. The chain carries TRBV20-1 and TRBJ1-5, with D hard to call. The CDR3 covers 15 residues. Per the germline V gene, CDR1 is DFQATT and CDR2 is SNEGSKA (reference sequence). The germline V and J ends were trimmed by 2 bases and 5 bases, with 16 bases remaining between them. CDR3 amino acids: CSARSQSGLYQPQHF. The CDR3 bases are TGCAGTGCTAGAAGCCAATCCGGGCTTTATCAGCCCCAGCATTTT.

Concerning this clonotype: Just one base apart from a much larger clone, this may be a read error. This chain links TRBV4-1 with TRBJ1-5; D perhaps matches TRBD1 (5 bases). Per germline, CDR1 MGHRA and CDR2 YSYEKL. The CDR3 extends over 13 amino acids. As DNA, the CDR3 is TGCGCCCGCAGCGGGCAAGGGGCAGAGCCCCAGCATTTT. The encoded protein is CARSGQGAEPQHF.

This clonotype occurred many times. The chain joins TRBV7-2 to TRBJ2-3, with D perhaps TRBD2 (6 bases). The ends were cut back, 3 bases at V and 1 base at J, with 11 bases in the middle. Germline loops: CDR1 SGHTA, CDR2 FQGNSA. The CDR3 length is 15 residues. The CDR3 spells CASSFWGEGTDTQYF. The CDR3 DNA follows: TGTGCCAGCAGCTTTTGGGGGGAGGGCACAGATACGCAGTATTTT.

Points on this clonotype: It may be a read error: a sequence one base away is much more abundant. This sequence joins TRBV20-1 and TRBJ2-7; D is undetermined. Germline-derived CDR1 and CDR2 are DFQATT and SNEGSKA (reference sequence). The CDR3 consists of 11 residues. The CDR3 protein is CSAPTVYEQCF. The CDR3 DNA is TGCAGTGCTCCCACAGTCTACGAGCAGTGCTTC.

The chain uses TRBV13 and TRBJ2-2; TRBD1 aligns across 8 bases. CDR1 is PRHDT, CDR2 FYEKMQ, per germline (reference sequence). The ends lost 1 base at V and 1 base at J; junction bases unmatched: 17. The CDR3 is 21 amino acids. The CDR3 loop is CASSLVSQDRDGNLNTGELFF. The CDR3 DNA reads TGTGCCAGCAGCTTAGTCAGTCAGGACAGGGACGGAAACTTGAACACCGGGGAGCTGTTTTTT.

This clonotype was picked up many times. The chain uses TRBV7-9 and TRBJ2-5; 9 positions agree with TRBD2. The junction had 15 bases not matched to a gene; V was cut back by 2 bases and J by 5 bases. The CDR3 length is 18 residues. The germline CDR1 and CDR2 sequences are SEHNR and FQNEAQ (reference sequence). The CDR3, as DNA: TGTGCCAGCAGCTTAAGAAGGGAATGGGCTAGCGGGACTGAGACCCAGTACTTC. Translating gives CASSLRREWASGTETQYF.